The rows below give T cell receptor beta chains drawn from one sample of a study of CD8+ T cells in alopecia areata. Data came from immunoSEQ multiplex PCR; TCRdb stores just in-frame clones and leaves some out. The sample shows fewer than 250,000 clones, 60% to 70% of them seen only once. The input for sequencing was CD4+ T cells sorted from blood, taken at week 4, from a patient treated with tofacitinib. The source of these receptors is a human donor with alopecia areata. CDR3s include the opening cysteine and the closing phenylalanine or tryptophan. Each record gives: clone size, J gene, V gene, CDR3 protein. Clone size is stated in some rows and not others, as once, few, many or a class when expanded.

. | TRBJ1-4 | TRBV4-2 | CASSQDLIEKLFF
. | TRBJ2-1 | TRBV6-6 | CASSLYRDTDNEQFF
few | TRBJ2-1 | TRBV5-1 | CASSLGSGDWQFF
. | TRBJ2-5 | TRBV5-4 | CASSKSQRTQETQYF
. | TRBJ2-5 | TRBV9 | CASSVSVLEETQYF
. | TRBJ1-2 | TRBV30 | CAWSPGQVFYGYTF
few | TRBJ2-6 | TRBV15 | CATSRGGDGANVLTF
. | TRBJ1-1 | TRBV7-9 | CASSLVRDTEAFF
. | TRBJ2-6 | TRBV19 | CASIPGGSGANVLTF
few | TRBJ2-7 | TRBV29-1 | CSLGDRQNYEQYF
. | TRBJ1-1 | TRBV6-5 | CASRTRLGTEAFF
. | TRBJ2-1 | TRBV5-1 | CASSRLAGGPNEQFF
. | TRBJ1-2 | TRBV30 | CAWSVWGSYGYTF
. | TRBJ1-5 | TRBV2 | CASSEGRVGNQPQHF
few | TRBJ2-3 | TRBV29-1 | CSVDGQGAGTDTQYF
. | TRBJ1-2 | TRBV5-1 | CASSLVVAAASGYTF
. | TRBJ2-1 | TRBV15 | CATSRELAGEGEQFF
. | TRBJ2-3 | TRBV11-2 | CASSLLGTRTDTQYF
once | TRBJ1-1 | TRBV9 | CASSRQSNTEAFF
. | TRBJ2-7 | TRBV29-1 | CSVGTGREQYF
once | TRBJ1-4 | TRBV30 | CAASGEKLFF
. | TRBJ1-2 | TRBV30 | CAWSVVRASGDYGYTF
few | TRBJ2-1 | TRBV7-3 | CASSLGGEQFF
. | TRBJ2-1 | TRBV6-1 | CASGKQGLGNNEQFF
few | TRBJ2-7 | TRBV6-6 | CASSAGDSSRSSYF
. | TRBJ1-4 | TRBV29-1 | CSVRPGLTNEKLFF
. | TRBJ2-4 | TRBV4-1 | CASSQGSAVGFAKNIQYF
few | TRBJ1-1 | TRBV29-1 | CSVTGGAGNTEAFF
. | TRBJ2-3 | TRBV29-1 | CSVGNGVLTGGTDTQYF
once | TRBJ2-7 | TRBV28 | CASADGGRSAYEQYF
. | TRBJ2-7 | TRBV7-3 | CASSSTRLTFSYEQYF
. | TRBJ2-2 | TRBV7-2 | CASSIQENTGELFF
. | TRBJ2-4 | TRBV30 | CAWTSGGTAKNIQYF
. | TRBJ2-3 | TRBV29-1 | CSVGRSTDTQYF
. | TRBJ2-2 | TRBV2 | CASSELADLNTGELFF
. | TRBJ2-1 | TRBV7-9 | CASSLVGVSIF
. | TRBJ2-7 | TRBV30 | CAWRSGQGENF
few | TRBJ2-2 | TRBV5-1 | CASSLAAGNTGELFF
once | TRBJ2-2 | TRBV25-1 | CASSERWRASSNGELFF
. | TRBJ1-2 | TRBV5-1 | CASSGRQANILGVTF
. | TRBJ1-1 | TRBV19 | CASSIERTEAFF
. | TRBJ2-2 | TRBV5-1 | CASSLITGALGELFF